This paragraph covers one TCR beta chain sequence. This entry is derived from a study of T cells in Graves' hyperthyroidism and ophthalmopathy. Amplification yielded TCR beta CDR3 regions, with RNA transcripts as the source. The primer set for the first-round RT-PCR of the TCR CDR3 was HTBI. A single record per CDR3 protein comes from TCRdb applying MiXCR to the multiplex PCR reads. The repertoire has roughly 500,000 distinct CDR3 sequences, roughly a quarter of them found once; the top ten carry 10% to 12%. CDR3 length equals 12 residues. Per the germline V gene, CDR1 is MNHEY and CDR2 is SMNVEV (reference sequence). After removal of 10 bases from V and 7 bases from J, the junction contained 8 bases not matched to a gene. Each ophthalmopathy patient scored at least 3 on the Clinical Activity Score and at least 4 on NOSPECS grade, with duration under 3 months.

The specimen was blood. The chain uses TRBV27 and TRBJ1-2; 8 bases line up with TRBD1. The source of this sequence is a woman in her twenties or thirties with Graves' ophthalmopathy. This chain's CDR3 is CATSGGGGGYTF. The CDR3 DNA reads TGTGCCACATCAGGGGGCGGCGGTGGCTACACCTTC.